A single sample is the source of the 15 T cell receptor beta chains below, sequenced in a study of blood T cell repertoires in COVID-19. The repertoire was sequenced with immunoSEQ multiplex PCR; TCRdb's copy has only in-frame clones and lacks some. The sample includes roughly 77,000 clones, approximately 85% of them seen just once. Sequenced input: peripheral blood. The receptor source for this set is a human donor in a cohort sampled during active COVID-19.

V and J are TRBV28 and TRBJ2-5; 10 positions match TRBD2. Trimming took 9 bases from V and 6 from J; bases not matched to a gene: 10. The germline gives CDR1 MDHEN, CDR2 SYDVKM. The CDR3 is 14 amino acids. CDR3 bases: TGTGCCAGTCAAGACAGCGGGGGGGCGAAGACCCAGTACTTC. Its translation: CASQDSGGAKTQYF.

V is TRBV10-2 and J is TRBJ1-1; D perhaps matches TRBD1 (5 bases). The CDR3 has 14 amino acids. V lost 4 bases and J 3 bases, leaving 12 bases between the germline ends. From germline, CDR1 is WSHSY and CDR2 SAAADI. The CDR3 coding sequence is TGCGCCAGCAGTGCCGCAGGGTCGGACACTGAAGCTTTCTTT. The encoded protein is CASSAAGSDTEAFF.

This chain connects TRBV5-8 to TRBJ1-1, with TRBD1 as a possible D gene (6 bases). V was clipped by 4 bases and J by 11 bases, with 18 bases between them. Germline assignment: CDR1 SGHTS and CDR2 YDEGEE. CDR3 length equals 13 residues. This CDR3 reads CASSPDSGGAAFF. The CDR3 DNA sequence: TGTGCCAGCAGCCCGGATTCGGGGGGCGCGGCTTTCTTT.

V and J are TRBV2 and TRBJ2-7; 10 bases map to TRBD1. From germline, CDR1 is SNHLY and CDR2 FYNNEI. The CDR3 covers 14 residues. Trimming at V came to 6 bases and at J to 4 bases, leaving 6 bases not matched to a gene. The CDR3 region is CASRTGGGSYEQYF. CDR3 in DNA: TGTGCCAGCAGGACAGGGGGCGGGAGTTACGAGCAGTACTTC.

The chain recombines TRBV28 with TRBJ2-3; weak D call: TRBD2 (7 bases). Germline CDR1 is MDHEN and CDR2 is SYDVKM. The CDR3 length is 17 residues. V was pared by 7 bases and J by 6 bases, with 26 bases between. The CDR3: CASTKHEAGAVGDTQYF. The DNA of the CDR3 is TGTGCCAGCACCAAACACGAGGCGGGGGCGGTGGGCGATACGCAGTATTTT.

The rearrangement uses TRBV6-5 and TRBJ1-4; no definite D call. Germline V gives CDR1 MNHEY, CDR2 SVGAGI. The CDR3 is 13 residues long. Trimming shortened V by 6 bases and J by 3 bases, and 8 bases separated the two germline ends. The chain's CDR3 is CASRRDSNEKLFF. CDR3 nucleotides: TGTGCCAGCAGGCGAGATTCTAATGAAAAACTGTTTTTT.

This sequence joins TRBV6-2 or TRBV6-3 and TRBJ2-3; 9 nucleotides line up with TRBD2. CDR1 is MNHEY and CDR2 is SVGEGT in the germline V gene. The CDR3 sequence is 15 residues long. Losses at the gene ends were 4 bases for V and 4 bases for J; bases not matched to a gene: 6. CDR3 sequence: CASSWAGGPADTQYF. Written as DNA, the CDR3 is TGTGCCAGCAGTTGGGCGGGGGGGCCCGCAGATACGCAGTATTTT.

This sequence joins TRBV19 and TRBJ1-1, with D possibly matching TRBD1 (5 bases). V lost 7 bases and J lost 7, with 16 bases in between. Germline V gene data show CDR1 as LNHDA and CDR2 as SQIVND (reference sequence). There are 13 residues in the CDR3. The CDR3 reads CASTRIQAYEAFF. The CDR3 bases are TGTGCCAGTACCCGTATACAGGCTTATGAAGCTTTCTTT.

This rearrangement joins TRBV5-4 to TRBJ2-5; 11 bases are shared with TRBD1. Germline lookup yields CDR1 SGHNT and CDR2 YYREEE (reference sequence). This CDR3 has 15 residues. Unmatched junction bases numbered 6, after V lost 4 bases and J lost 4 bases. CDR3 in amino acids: CASSPGQGGVETQYF. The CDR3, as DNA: TGTGCCAGCAGCCCGGGACAGGGGGGAGTAGAGACCCAGTACTTC.

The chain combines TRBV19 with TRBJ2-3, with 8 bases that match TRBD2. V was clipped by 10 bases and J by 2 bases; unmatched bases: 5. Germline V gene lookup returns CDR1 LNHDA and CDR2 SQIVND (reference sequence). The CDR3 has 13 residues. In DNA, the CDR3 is TGTGCCACGGGGGGGGGTGACACAGATACGCAGTATTTT. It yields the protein CATGGGDTDTQYF. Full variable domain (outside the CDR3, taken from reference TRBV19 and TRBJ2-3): DGGITQSPKYLFRKEGQNVTLSCEQNLNHDAMYWYRQDPGQGLRLIYYSQIVNDFQKGDIAEGYSVSREKKESFPLTVTSAQKNPTAFYLCATGGGDTDTQYFGPGTRLTVL.

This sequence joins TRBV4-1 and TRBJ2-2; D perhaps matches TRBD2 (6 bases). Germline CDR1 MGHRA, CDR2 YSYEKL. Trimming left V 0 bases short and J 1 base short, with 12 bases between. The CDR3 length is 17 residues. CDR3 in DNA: TGCGCCAGCAGCCAAGATCCCGGGACTGGGAACACCGGGGAGCTGTTTTTT. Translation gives CASSQDPGTGNTGELFF.

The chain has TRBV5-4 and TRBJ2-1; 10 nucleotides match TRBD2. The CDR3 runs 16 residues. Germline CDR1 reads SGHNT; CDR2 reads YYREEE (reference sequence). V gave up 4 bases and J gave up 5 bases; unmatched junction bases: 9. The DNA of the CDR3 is TGTGCCAGCAGCACGGCTAGCGGGAGTTTGAACAATGAGCAGTTCTTC. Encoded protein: CASSTASGSLNNEQFF.

The CDR3 here is CASSFLGQETQYF. In nucleotides, the CDR3 is TGCGCCAGCAGCTTCCTAGGACAAGAGACCCAGTACTTC. The chain has TRBV5-1 and TRBJ2-5, with no clear D. The CDR3 is 13 amino acids. The V gene lost 2 bases and the J gene lost 2 bases, with 7 bases spanning the gap. Germline V gives CDR1 SGHRS, CDR2 YFSETQ.

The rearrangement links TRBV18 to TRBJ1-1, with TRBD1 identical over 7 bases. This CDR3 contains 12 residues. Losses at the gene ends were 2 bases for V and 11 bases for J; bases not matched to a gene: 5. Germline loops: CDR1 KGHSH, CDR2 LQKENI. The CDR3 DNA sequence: TGTGCCAGCTCACCAGACGAGGGGGCGGCTTTCTTT. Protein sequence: CASSPDEGAAFF.

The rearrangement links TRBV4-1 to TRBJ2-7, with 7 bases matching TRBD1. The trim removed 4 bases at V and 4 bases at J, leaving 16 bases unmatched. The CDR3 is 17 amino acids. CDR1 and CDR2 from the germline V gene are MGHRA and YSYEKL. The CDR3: CASSPSFEDRPRYEQYF. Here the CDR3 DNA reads TGCGCCAGCAGCCCTTCCTTCGAGGACAGGCCGAGATACGAGCAGTACTTC.